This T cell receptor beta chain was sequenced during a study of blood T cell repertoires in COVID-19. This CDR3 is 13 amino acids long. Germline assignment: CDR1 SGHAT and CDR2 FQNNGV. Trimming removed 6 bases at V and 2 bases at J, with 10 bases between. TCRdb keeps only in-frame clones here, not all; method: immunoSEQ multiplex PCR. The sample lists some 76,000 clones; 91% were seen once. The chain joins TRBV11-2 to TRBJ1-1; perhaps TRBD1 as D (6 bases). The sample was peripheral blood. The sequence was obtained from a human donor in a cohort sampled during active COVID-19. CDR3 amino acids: CASRGHRNTEAFF. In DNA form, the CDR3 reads TGTGCCAGCAGGGGACACCGAAACACTGAAGCTTTCTTT.